Below are 26 T cell receptor beta chains sequenced from a single sample in a study of cytomegalovirus exposure and HLA in healthy donors. It was with 60 Vbeta and 13 Jbeta primers that the PCR ran. Sequencing used immunoSEQ multiplex PCR; TCRdb keeps in-frame clones, though not all of them. The sample includes roughly 150,000 clones, around three quarters of them seen just once. Input material: PBMCs. All receptors derive from a man aged 35 to 55 in good health and CMV-seronegative.

The table lists this clone with a few counts. The chain couples TRBV5-1 to TRBJ1-3, with a weak D call TRBD1 (5 bases). V was pared by 2 bases and J by 0 bases, with 18 bases between. Germline V CDR1 and CDR2: SGHRS, YFSETQ. This CDR3 comprises 18 residues. The CDR3 here is CASSFDWPGSDSGNTIYF. The DNA for the CDR3 is TGCGCCAGCAGCTTTGATTGGCCAGGGTCTGACTCTGGAAACACCATATATTTT.

V gene TRBV6-5 combines with J gene TRBJ2-3, with TRBD2 as a possible D gene (5 bases). Trimming pared 6 bases from V and 1 base from J, leaving 8 bases between. CDR1 and CDR2 (germline): MNHEY, SVGAGI. The CDR3 is 13 residues long. The CDR3 spells CASRMRGTDTQYF. The CDR3 DNA is TGTGCCAGCAGGATGCGGGGCACAGATACGCAGTATTTT.

This chain uses TRBV6-5 with TRBJ2-7; TRBD2 is a possible D gene (5 bases). Germline V CDR1 and CDR2: MNHEY, SVGAGI. V was cut by 7 bases and J by 3 bases, with 19 bases left in between. The CDR3 loop spans 15 amino acids. The CDR3 sequence is CASIPGRTRIYEQYF. CDR3 nucleotides: TGTGCCAGCATCCCTGGTAGAACTAGAATCTACGAGCAGTACTTC.

This clone came up a few times. This chain connects TRBV27 to TRBJ2-2; D unresolved. In germline, CDR1 is MNHEY, CDR2 SMNVEV (reference sequence). V was cut by 5 bases and J by 6 bases, with 10 bases left in between. This CDR3 contains 13 residues. The CDR3 nucleotides read TGTGCCAGCAGTCCCTCTCTCGCCGGGGAGCTGTTTTTT. As protein: CASSPSLAGELFF.

The chain's CDR3 is CASSGYRGRSSYEQYF. The CDR3 region has the DNA TGTGCCAGCAGCGGATACAGGGGTCGTAGCTCCTACGAGCAGTACTTC. The gene calls are TRBV7-8 and TRBJ2-7; 7 positions match TRBD1. The trim removed 5 bases at V and 0 bases at J, leaving 10 bases unmatched. Germline-derived CDR1 and CDR2 are SGHVS and FQNEAQ. This CDR3 region has 16 residues. Full variable domain (missing parts from reference TRBV7-8 and TRBJ2-7): GAGVSQSPRYKVAKRGQDVALRCDPISGHVSLFWYQQALGQGPEFLTYFQNEAQLDKSGLPSDRFFAERPEGSVSTLKIQRTQQEDSAVYLCASSGYRGRSSYEQYFGPGTRLTVT.

The genes are TRBV7-2 and TRBJ2-2; 9 bases map to TRBD1. From germline, CDR1 is SGHTA and CDR2 FQGNSA. The CDR3 extends over 14 amino acids. The V and J ends lost 10 bases and 1 base, in that order; junction bases with no gene match: 4. The CDR3 spells CANLGQGNTGELFF. The CDR3 DNA is TGTGCCAACCTGGGACAGGGGAACACCGGGGAGCTGTTTTTT.

The genes are TRBV7-6 and TRBJ2-1, with D perhaps matching TRBD2 (6 bases). Germline V gene data show CDR1 as SGHVS and CDR2 as FNYEAQ. The CDR3 is 15 amino acids. The V end lost 5 bases, the J end lost 3 bases, and 14 bases lay between the germline ends. CDR3 DNA: TGTGCCAGCAGCCTCGGGACTCACAACTACAATGAGCAGTTCTTC. Its protein is CASSLGTHNYNEQFF.

This clone has only one observation. The chain couples TRBV10-3 to TRBJ2-7, with 11 bases aligning to TRBD2. J lost 3 bases, V lost 4 bases, and 2 bases had no gene match. The CDR3 is made up of 14 amino acids. Germline V lookup: CDR1 ENHRY, CDR2 SYGVKD. CDR3 DNA: TGTGCCATCAGTGGGCTAGCGGGAGGCTACGAGCAGTACTTC. Translating gives CAISGLAGGYEQYF.

In this sample, this clone turned up once. The genes are TRBV19 and TRBJ1-4; 9 bases match TRBD1. This CDR3 has 14 amino acids. Germline V gene sequence: CDR1 LNHDA, CDR2 SQIVND (reference sequence). The trim removed 7 bases at V and 5 bases at J, leaving 5 bases unmatched. CDR3 nucleotide sequence: TGTGCCAGTACCCCGACAGGGGGGAATGAAAAACTGTTTTTT. Its translation is CASTPTGGNEKLFF.

This chain connects TRBV5-8 to TRBJ1-3; maybe TRBD1 (5 bases). Per the germline V gene, CDR1 is SGHTS and CDR2 is YDEGEE. V was shortened by 2 bases and J by 4 bases, with 13 bases between the two germline ends. The CDR3 contains 15 residues. CDR3 DNA: TGTGCCAGCAGCTTCGATCGGGACTCCGGAAACACCATATATTTT. This sequence encodes CASSFDRDSGNTIYF. Using reference TRBV5-8 and TRBJ1-3 for the parts outside the CDR3, the full variable domain is EAGVTQSPTHLIKTRGQQATLRCSPISGHTSVYWYQQALGLGLQFLLWYDEGEERNRGNFPPRFSGRQFPNYSSELNVNALELEDSALYLCASSFDRDSGNTIYFGEGSWLTVV.

The gene calls are TRBV7-2 and TRBJ2-5; a weak D match, TRBD2 (5 bases). Per the germline V gene, CDR1 is SGHTA and CDR2 is FQGNSA. This CDR3 contains 15 residues. With 1 base removed from V and 3 bases from J, the gap between germline ends came to 12 bases. CDR3 protein: CASSLGGRGEETQYF. Written as DNA, the CDR3 is TGTGCCAGCAGCTTAGGTGGGAGAGGAGAAGAGACCCAGTACTTC.

The DNA for the CDR3 is TGCGCCAGCAGCTTGGGTCTCGGACAGGAGGTTGGCTACACCTTC. Translating gives CASSLGLGQEVGYTF. The rearrangement uses TRBV5-1 and TRBJ1-2; 7 bases are shared with TRBD1. Germline CDR1 and CDR2: SGHRS and YFSETQ. V shed 0 bases, J shed 7 bases, and the junction held 9 bases outside the gene matches. This CDR3 region has 15 residues.

V usage is TRBV10-3 and J usage is TRBJ1-2; D remains unclear. V was clipped by 0 bases and J by 6 bases, with 11 bases between them. This CDR3 has 14 residues. Looked up from germline, CDR1 is ENHRY and CDR2 is SYGVKD. The DNA of the CDR3 is TGTGCCATCAGTGAGTCGAACGGCGGGCATGGCTACACCTTC. This translates into CAISESNGGHGYTF.

This chain links TRBV7-2 with TRBJ2-1; 10 positions match TRBD2. Germline V CDR1 and CDR2: SGHTA, FQGNSA. The V and J ends lost 5 bases and 6 bases, in that order; junction bases with no gene match: 10. This CDR3 region has 16 residues. The CDR3 loop reads CASSPYLAGGRNEQFF. The CDR3 DNA reads TGTGCCAGCAGCCCGTACTTAGCGGGAGGACGCAATGAGCAGTTCTTC. The full variable domain, in which reference TRBV7-2 and TRBJ2-1 provide the parts outside the CDR3, is GAGVSQSPSNKVTEKGKDVELRCDPISGHTALYWYRQSLGQGLEFLIYFQGNSAPDKSGLPSDRFSAERTGGSVSTLTIQRTQQEDSAVYLCASSPYLAGGRNEQFFGPGTRLTVL.

A few counts support this clone. The rearrangement links TRBV28 to TRBJ2-1; 8 bases fit TRBD1. With V trimmed by 3 bases and J by 13 bases, 8 bases remained unmatched. CDR1 MDHEN and CDR2 SYDVKM come from the germline V gene. This CDR3 comprises 13 residues. This CDR3 is CASSFGGQGIQFF. CDR3 sequence (DNA): TGTGCCAGCAGTTTTGGTGGACAGGGTATTCAGTTCTTC.

The chain employs TRBV7-6 and TRBJ1-1, with 8 bases that match TRBD1. Trimming removed 1 base from V and 3 bases from J; junction bases left unmatched: 4. CDR1 is SGHVS and CDR2 is FNYEAQ in the germline V gene. This CDR3 has 15 amino acids. The CDR3 nucleotides read TGTGCCAGCAGCTTAGGGCAGGGGGCGGACACTGAAGCTTTCTTT. This gives the protein CASSLGQGADTEAFF. The whole variable domain, remainder taken from reference TRBV7-6 and TRBJ1-1, is GAGVSQSPRYKVTKRGQDVALRCDPISGHVSLYWYRQALGQGPEFLTYFNYEAQQDKSGLPNDRFSAERPEGSISTLTIQRTEQRDSAMYRCASSLGQGADTEAFFGQGTRLTVV.

This clone has just a few counts. The chain uses TRBV7-9 and TRBJ2-2, with 8 bases matching TRBD2. This CDR3 contains 13 residues. Trimming took 5 bases from V and 6 from J; bases not matched to a gene: 2. Germline V gene lookup returns CDR1 SEHNR and CDR2 FQNEAQ (reference sequence). The CDR3 bases are TGTGCCAGCAGCCCGGGGGGGCCCGGGGAGCTGTTTTTT. Residues: CASSPGGPGELFF.

This clone was seen a few times. The chain combines TRBV5-6 with TRBJ1-1; D remains ambiguous. V was pared by 0 bases and J by 1 base, with 7 bases between. The length of the CDR3 is 14 residues. The germline gives CDR1 SGHDT, CDR2 YYEEEE. The CDR3 here is CASSLGEANTEAFF. As DNA, the CDR3 is TGTGCCAGCAGCTTGGGGGAGGCGAACACTGAAGCTTTCTTT.

The V and J genes are TRBV7-8 and TRBJ2-3; D might be TRBD1 (5 bases). V was cut by 5 bases and J by 3 bases, with 21 bases left in between. There are 17 residues in the CDR3. Germline lookup yields CDR1 SGHVS and CDR2 FQNEAQ. In DNA form, the CDR3 reads TGTGCCAGCAGCATTCGCGGCAGGACATGGCGTACAGATACGCAGTATTTT. Translation gives CASSIRGRTWRTDTQYF. Complete variable domain (other parts from reference TRBV7-8 and TRBJ2-3): GAGVSQSPRYKVAKRGQDVALRCDPISGHVSLFWYQQALGQGPEFLTYFQNEAQLDKSGLPSDRFFAERPEGSVSTLKIQRTQQEDSAVYLCASSIRGRTWRTDTQYFGPGTRLTVL.

V gene TRBV5-1 combines with J gene TRBJ1-3; possible D gene TRBD1, 6 bases. The V and J ends lost 7 bases and 2 bases respectively, with 13 bases between them. The CDR3 has 14 amino acids. Germline assignment: CDR1 SGHRS and CDR2 YFSETQ. In DNA form, the CDR3 reads TGCGCCAGCGGGGAGGGGGTCGCTGGAAACACCATATATTTT. Translation: CASGEGVAGNTIYF.

This clone was seen more than once but under ten times. J is TRBJ1-1 and V is TRBV28; D unclear. V lost 3 bases to trimming and J lost 1 base, with 15 bases between them. The germline CDR1 and CDR2 sequences are MDHEN and SYDVKM. This CDR3 comprises 16 residues. The CDR3 protein is CASSFILQPGNTEAFF. The CDR3 coding sequence is TGTGCCAGCAGTTTTATATTACAGCCTGGGAACACTGAAGCTTTCTTT.

The chain recombines TRBV7-6 with TRBJ2-1, with unresolved D. CDR3 length equals 13 residues. Trimming removed 4 bases at V and 5 bases at J, with 9 bases between. Germline CDR1 SGHVS, CDR2 FNYEAQ. The CDR3, as DNA: TGTGCCAGCAGCTCCCCCTCGGACAATGAGCAGTTCTTC. It translates to CASSSPSDNEQFF.

The chain recombines TRBV10-1 with TRBJ2-1, with TRBD2 matching 9 bases. The CDR3 runs to 16 residues. The ends lost 8 bases at V and 7 bases at J; junction bases unmatched: 15. From germline, CDR1 is WNHNN and CDR2 SYGVQD (reference sequence). The CDR3 nucleotides are TGCGCCAGCGGCGAAGTCGTAGCGGGAGTACGGAATGAGCAGTTCTTC. It encodes CASGEVVAGVRNEQFF.

The rearrangement uses TRBV6-1 and TRBJ2-3; no definite D call. The CDR3 covers 14 residues. The V and J ends lost 5 bases and 5 bases respectively, with 14 bases between them. Germline V gene lookup returns CDR1 MNHNS and CDR2 SASEGT. The CDR3 region has the DNA TGTGCCAGCAGTCCCCACGCGTCGGGAGATACGCAGTATTTT. Translating it yields CASSPHASGDTQYF.

The rearrangement joins TRBV7-2 to TRBJ1-3; a weak D match, TRBD1 (5 bases). CDR1 is SGHTA and CDR2 is FQGNSA in the germline V gene. V lost 4 bases, J lost 4 bases, and 17 bases lay in between. This CDR3 region has 16 residues. CDR3 sequence: CASSWGVERAGNTIYF. The CDR3, as DNA: TGTGCCAGCAGCTGGGGGGTTGAGCGAGCAGGAAACACCATATATTTT.

The chain links TRBV6-1 to TRBJ1-4; no clear D gene. Germline V gives CDR1 MNHNS, CDR2 SASEGT. Trimming cost V 0 bases and J 7 bases, with 12 bases left between them. The CDR3 is 15 residues long. The chain's CDR3 is CASSEAPLVGEKLFF. The CDR3 DNA follows: TGTGCCAGCAGTGAAGCGCCCCTGGTCGGTGAAAAACTGTTTTTT.